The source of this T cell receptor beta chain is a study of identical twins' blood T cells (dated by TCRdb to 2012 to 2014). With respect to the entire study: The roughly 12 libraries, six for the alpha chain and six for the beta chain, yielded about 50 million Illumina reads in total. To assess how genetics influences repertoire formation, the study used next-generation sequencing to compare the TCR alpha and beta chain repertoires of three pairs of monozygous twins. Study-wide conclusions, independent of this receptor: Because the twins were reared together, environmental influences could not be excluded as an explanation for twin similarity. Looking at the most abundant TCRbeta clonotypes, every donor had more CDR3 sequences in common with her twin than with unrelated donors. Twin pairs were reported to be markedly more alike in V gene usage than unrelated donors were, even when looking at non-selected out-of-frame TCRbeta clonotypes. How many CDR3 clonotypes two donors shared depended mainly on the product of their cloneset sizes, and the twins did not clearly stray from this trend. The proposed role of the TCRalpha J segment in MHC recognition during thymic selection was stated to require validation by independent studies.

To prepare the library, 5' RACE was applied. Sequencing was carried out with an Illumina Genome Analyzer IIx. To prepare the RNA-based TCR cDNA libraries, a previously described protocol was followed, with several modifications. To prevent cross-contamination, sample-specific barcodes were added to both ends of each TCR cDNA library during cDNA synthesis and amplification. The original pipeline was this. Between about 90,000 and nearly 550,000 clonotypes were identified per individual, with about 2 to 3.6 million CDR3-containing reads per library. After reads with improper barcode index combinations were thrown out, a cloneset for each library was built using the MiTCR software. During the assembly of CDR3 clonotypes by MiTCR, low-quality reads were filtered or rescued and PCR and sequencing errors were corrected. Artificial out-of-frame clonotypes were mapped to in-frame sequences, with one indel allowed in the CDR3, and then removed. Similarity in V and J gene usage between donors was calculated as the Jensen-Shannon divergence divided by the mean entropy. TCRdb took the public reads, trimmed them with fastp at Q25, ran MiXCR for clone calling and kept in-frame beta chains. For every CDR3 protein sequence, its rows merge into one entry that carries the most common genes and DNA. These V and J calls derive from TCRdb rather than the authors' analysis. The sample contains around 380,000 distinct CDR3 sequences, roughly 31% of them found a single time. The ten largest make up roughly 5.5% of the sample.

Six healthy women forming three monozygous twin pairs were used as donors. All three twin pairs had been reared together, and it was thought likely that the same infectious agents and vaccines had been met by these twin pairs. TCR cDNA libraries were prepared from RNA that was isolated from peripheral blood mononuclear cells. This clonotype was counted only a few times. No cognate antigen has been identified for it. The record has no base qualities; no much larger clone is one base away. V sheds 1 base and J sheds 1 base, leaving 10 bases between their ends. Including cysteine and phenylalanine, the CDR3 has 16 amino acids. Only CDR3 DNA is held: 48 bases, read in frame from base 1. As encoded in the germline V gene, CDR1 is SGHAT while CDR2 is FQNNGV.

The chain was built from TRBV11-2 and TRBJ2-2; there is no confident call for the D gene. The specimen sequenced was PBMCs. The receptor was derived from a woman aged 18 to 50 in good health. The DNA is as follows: TGTGCCAGCAGCTTAGGGTACTCTGGGAACACCGGGGAGCTGTTTTTT. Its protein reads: CASSLGYSGNTGELFF.